The rows below give T cell receptor beta chains drawn from one sample of a study of T cell responses to AZD1222 COVID-19 vaccine. Some clones are missing from TCRdb's copy, which holds only in-frame ones; the method was immunoSEQ multiplex PCR. The table lists 200,000 to 300,000 clones, 85% to 95% of them singletons. This specimen consisted of peripheral blood, obtained on day 0 of AZD1222 vaccination. Receptor source: an adult in good health. Each CDR3 is given with its conserved first and last residue. Each record gives: D gene, clone size, J gene, V gene, CDR3 protein, CDR3 DNA. A D gene is named only where the DNA matches it firmly. Size is stated for part of the rows, as once, few or many counts, or as a class when the clone is expanded.

>NA|few|TRBJ1-1|TRBV18
CATSGGLNTEAFF
TGTGCCACCTCCGGGGGATTGAACACTGAAGCTTTCTTT
>NA|NA|TRBJ1-2|TRBV5-4
CASSLVQTDYGYTF
TGTGCCAGCAGCTTGGTCCAGACAGACTATGGCTACACCTTC
>NA|once|TRBJ1-4|TRBV21-1
CASSIVDSKTNEKLFF
TGTGCCAGCAGCATCGTGGACAGTAAAACTAATGAAAAACTGTTTTTT
>TRBD2|NA|TRBJ2-1|TRBV3-1/TRBV3-2
CASSQEHPGLAGSEQFF
TGTGCCAGCAGCCAAGAACATCCGGGACTAGCGGGTAGTGAGCAGTTCTTC
>NA|NA|TRBJ2-7|TRBV3-1/TRBV3-2
CASSQEGGYEQYF
TGTGCCAGCAGCCAAGAAGGGGGGTACGAGCAGTACTTC
>NA|NA|TRBJ1-3|TRBV5-1
CASSLVGHRAGNTIYF
TGCGCCAGCAGCTTGGTAGGGCACAGGGCAGGAAACACCATATATTTT
>TRBD2|NA|TRBJ2-1|TRBV13
CASIKRGNYNEQFF
TGTGCCAGCATCAAGCGGGGGAACTACAATGAGCAGTTCTTC
>NA|NA|TRBJ1-1|TRBV3-1/TRBV3-2
CASSPLGENTEAFF
TGTGCCAGCAGCCCCCTCGGGGAGAACACTGAAGCTTTCTTT
>TRBD2|NA|TRBJ2-1|TRBV6-2/TRBV6-3
CASSSLASGRNEQFF
TGTGCCAGCAGTTCACTCGCTAGCGGGAGGAATGAGCAGTTCTTC
>NA|NA|TRBJ1-5|TRBV11-3
CASSPGPYIWQPQHF
TGTGCCAGCAGCCCAGGGCCCTATATATGGCAGCCCCAGCATTTT
>NA|once|TRBJ2-4|TRBV3-1/TRBV3-2
CASSQHISKNIQYF
TGTGCCAGCAGCCAACACATTAGTAAAAACATTCAGTACTTC
>NA|NA|TRBJ2-7|TRBV7-8
CASSPGPQGEQYF
TGTGCCAGCAGCCCAGGACCTCAGGGCGAGCAGTACTTC
>NA|NA|TRBJ1-4|TRBV9
CASSTDSNEKLFF
TGTGCCAGCAGCACGGACAGTAATGAAAAACTGTTTTTT
>NA|NA|TRBJ1-2|TRBV27
CASSYRGGGGYGYTF
TGTGCCAGCAGTTATCGGGGAGGTGGGGGCTATGGCTACACCTTC
>TRBD2|NA|TRBJ2-5|TRBV3-1/TRBV3-2
CASSQSGGVRETQYF
TGTGCCAGCAGCCAAAGCGGGGGAGTCCGAGAGACCCAGTACTTC
>TRBD1|NA|TRBJ1-6|TRBV11-2
CASSSSGTGYSPLHF
TGTGCCAGCAGTTCATCCGGGACAGGGTACTCACCCCTCCACTTT
>NA|NA|TRBJ2-7|TRBV7-9
CASDRGSEQYF
TGTGCCAGCGACCGGGGGAGCGAGCAGTACTTC
>NA|NA|TRBJ2-5|TRBV28
CASSQGTEETQYF
TGTGCCAGCAGTCAAGGGACTGAAGAGACCCAGTACTTC
>NA|NA|TRBJ2-2|TRBV7-9
CAAARQGNTGELFF
TGTGCCGCAGCCCGTCAGGGAAACACCGGGGAGCTGTTTTTT
>NA|NA|TRBJ2-2|TRBV5-1
CASSLWGQSGATGELFF
TGCGCCAGCAGCTTGTGGGGGCAGAGTGGGGCAACCGGGGAGCTGTTTTTT
>NA|NA|TRBJ2-7|TRBV24-1
CATTGGGGYF
TGTGCCACCACCGGCGGAGGGGGATACTTC
>NA|NA|TRBJ1-5|TRBV21-1
CASSDQQGEENQPQHF
TGTGCCAGCAGCGACCAACAGGGTGAAGAGAATCAGCCCCAGCATTTT
>NA|NA|TRBJ1-2|TRBV2
CASSDPGPGGYTF
TGTGCCAGCAGTGACCCGGGGCCGGGAGGCTACACCTTC
>TRBD2|NA|TRBJ2-5|TRBV9
CASSVAGGGGETQYF
TGTGCCAGCAGCGTAGCGGGCGGGGGAGGGGAGACCCAGTACTTC
>NA|NA|TRBJ1-2|TRBV2
CASSVSGYTF
TGTGCCAGCAGTGTGAGTGGCTACACCTTC
>TRBD2|NA|TRBJ2-7|TRBV10-3
CAIREGLAGGEQYF
TGTGCCATCAGAGAGGGACTAGCGGGAGGCGAGCAGTACTTC
>NA|NA|TRBJ1-3|TRBV19
CADWVRGTNTIYF
TGTGCCGACTGGGTCAGGGGTACGAACACCATATATTTT
>NA|NA|TRBJ1-2|TRBV28
CASRNRDKDYGYTF
TGTGCCAGCAGAAACCGGGACAAGGACTATGGCTACACCTTC
>NA|NA|TRBJ1-5|TRBV9
CASSPSPEEQPQHF
TGTGCCAGCAGCCCGAGCCCCGAAGAACAGCCCCAGCATTTT
>NA|NA|TRBJ2-7|TRBV3-1/TRBV3-2
CASSQDSLGSYEQYF
TGTGCCAGCAGCCAGGACAGCCTAGGGTCCTACGAGCAGTACTTC
>TRBD2|NA|TRBJ2-1|TRBV11-3
CASSPTGAGAPGFF
TGTGCCAGCAGCCCCACCGGAGCGGGGGCCCCGGGGTTCTTC
>NA|NA|TRBJ2-7|TRBV7-9
CASSSRYEQYF
TGTGCCAGCAGCTCCCGTTACGAGCAGTACTTC
>NA|few|TRBJ1-5|TRBV20-1
CSASGAEYSNQPQHF
TGCAGTGCTAGTGGGGCCGAGTATAGCAATCAGCCCCAGCATTTT
>NA|NA|TRBJ1-6|TRBV10-3
CAISESGVFNSPLHF
TGTGCCATCAGTGAGTCCGGGGTTTTTAATTCACCCCTCCACTTT
>TRBD1|NA|TRBJ2-1|TRBV10-1
CASSRGQAPYEQFF
TGCGCCAGCAGTAGAGGACAGGCCCCCTATGAGCAGTTCTTC
>NA|NA|TRBJ1-2|TRBV9
CASTPVSGYGYTF
TGTGCCAGCACCCCTGTCAGTGGCTATGGCTACACCTTC
>NA|NA|TRBJ1-2|TRBV6-6
CASSATVRGGYTF
TGTGCCAGCAGTGCGACAGTAAGGGGTGGCTACACCTTC
>NA|NA|TRBJ1-3|TRBV28
CASSVSKRHGNTIYF
TGTGCCAGCAGCGTCAGTAAAAGGCACGGAAACACCATATATTTT
>NA|NA|TRBJ1-5|TRBV28
CASKSGGQPQHF
TGTGCCAGCAAATCGGGCGGGCAGCCCCAGCATTTT
>NA|NA|TRBJ1-5|TRBV2
CAIRGMYSNQPQHF
TGTGCCATCCGGGGGATGTATAGCAATCAGCCCCAGCATTTT
>NA|NA|TRBJ2-2|TRBV5-1
CASSSSRVNTGELFF
TGCGCCAGCAGCTCCTCGAGGGTGAACACCGGGGAGCTGTTTTTT
>NA|NA|TRBJ1-2|TRBV7-9
CASSLGLGDTLPPYGYTF
TGTGCCAGCAGCCTAGGGTTGGGGGACACCCTCCCTCCCTATGGCTACACCTTC
>NA|NA|TRBJ1-1|TRBV28
CASSFGQEGTEAFF
TGTGCCAGCAGTTTTGGTCAGGAGGGCACTGAAGCTTTCTTT
>NA|NA|TRBJ2-5|TRBV6-6
CASSYSIIQETQYF
TGTGCCAGCAGTTACTCCATAATTCAAGAGACCCAGTACTTC
>TRBD1|NA|TRBJ1-2|TRBV28
CASTKTGADYGYTF
TGTGCCAGCACCAAAACAGGGGCGGACTATGGCTACACCTTC
>NA|once|TRBJ2-1|TRBV6-2/TRBV6-3
CASSLNSYNEQFF
TGTGCCAGCAGTTTGAACTCCTACAATGAGCAGTTCTTC
>NA|NA|TRBJ2-7|TRBV28
CASSPPAGQRSYEQYF
TGTGCCAGCAGTCCCCCCGCGGGACAGAGATCCTACGAGCAGTACTTC
>NA|NA|TRBJ2-7|TRBV5-1
CASSLAGDMAEQYF
TGCGCCAGCAGCTTGGCCGGAGACATGGCCGAGCAGTACTTC
>NA|NA|TRBJ1-5|TRBV28
CASSLRDPHFSTHKGWDQPQHF
TGTGCCAGCAGTTTAAGGGACCCCCACTTCTCGACCCATAAGGGGTGGGATCAGCCCCAGCATTTT
>NA|NA|TRBJ1-2|TRBV7-2
CASSSPRGAGNYGYTF
TGTGCCAGCAGCTCACCTAGGGGGGCCGGGAACTATGGCTACACCTTC
>TRBD2|NA|TRBJ2-1|TRBV6-2/TRBV6-3
CASSYRPGTSGRNEQFF
TGTGCCAGCAGTTACAGACCCGGGACTAGCGGGAGGAATGAGCAGTTCTTC
>NA|NA|TRBJ1-4|TRBV30
CAWRWAGDNEKLFF
TGTGCCTGGAGGTGGGCAGGGGATAATGAAAAACTGTTTTTT
>NA|NA|TRBJ2-7|TRBV30
CAWSSPAGSDF
TGTGCCTGGAGTTCCCCGGCGGGTTCAGACTTC
>TRBD1|NA|TRBJ1-1|TRBV18
CASSPRSGTGATEAFF
TGTGCCAGCTCACCACGATCGGGGACAGGGGCGACTGAAGCTTTCTTT
>NA|NA|TRBJ2-3|TRBV30
CAWSESGVRDTQYF
TGTGCCTGGAGTGAGTCCGGGGTCCGGGATACGCAGTATTTT